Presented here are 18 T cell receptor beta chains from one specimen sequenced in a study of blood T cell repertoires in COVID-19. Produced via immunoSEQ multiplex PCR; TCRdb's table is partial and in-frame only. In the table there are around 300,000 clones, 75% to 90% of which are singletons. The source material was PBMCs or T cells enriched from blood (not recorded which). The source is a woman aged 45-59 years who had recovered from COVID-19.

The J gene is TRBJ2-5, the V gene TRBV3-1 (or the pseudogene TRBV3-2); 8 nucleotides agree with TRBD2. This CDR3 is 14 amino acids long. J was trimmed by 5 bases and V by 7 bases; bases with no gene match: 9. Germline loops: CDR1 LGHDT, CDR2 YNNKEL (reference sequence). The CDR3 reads CASILRGGRETQYF. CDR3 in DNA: TGTGCCAGCATTCTCCGGGGGGGCCGGGAGACCCAGTACTTC.

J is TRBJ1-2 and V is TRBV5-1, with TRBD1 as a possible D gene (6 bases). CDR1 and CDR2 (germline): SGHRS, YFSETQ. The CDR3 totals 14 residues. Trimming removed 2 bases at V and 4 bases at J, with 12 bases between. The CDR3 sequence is CASSFLDSLYGYTF. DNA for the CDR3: TGCGCCAGCAGCTTTCTGGACAGTCTCTATGGCTACACCTTC.

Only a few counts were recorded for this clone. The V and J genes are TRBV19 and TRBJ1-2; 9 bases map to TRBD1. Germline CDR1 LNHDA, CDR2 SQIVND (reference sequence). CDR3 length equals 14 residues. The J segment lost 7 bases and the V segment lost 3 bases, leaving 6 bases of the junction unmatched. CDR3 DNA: TGTGCCAGTAGTATCGCGACAGGGGGTACTGGCTACACCTTC. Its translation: CASSIATGGTGYTF.

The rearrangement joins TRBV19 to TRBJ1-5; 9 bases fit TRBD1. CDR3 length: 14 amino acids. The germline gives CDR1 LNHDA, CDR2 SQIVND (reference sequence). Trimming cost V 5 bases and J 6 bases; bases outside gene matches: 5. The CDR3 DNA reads TGTGCCAGTAGTTCACAGGGGGCAAGTCAGCCCCAGCATTTT. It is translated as CASSSQGASQPQHF.

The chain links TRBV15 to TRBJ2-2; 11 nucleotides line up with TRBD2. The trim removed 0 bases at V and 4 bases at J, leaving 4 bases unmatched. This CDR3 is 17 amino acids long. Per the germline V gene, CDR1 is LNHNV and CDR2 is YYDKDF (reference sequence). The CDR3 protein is CATSREIAGGFTGELFF. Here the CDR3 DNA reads TGTGCCACCAGCAGAGAGATAGCGGGAGGGTTCACCGGGGAGCTGTTTTTT.

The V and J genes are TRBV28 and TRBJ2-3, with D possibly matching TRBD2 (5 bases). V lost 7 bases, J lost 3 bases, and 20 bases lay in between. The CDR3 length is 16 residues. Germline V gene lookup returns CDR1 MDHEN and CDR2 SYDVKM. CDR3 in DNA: TGTGCCAGCACCGAACGGGGAGAGGTAGGAACAGATACGCAGTATTTT. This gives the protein CASTERGEVGTDTQYF.

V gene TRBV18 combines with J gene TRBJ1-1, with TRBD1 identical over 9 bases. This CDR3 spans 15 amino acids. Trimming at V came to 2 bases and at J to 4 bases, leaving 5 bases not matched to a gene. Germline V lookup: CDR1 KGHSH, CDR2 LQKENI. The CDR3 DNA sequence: TGTGCCAGCTCACCATTTGGACAGGGGACCACTGAAGCTTTCTTT. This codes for CASSPFGQGTTEAFF.

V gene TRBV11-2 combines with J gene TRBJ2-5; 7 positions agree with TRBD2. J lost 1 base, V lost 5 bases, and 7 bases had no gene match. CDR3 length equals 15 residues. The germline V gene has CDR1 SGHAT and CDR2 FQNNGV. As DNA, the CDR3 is TGTGCCAGCAGCCGATCAGCGGGACCCCAAGAGACCCAGTACTTC. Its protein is CASSRSAGPQETQYF.

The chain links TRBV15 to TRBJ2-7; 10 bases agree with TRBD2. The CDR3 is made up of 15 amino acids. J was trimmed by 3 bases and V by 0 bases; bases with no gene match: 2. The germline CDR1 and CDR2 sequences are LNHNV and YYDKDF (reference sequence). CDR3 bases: TGTGCCACCAGCAGAGATTTAGCGGGGGGCTACGAGCAGTACTTC. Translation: CATSRDLAGGYEQYF.

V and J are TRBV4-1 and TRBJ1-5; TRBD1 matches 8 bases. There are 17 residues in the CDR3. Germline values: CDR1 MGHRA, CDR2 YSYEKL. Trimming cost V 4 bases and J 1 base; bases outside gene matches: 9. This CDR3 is CASSPIGQGASNQPQHF. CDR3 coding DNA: TGCGCCAGCAGCCCCATCGGGCAGGGGGCGAGCAATCAGCCCCAGCATTTT.

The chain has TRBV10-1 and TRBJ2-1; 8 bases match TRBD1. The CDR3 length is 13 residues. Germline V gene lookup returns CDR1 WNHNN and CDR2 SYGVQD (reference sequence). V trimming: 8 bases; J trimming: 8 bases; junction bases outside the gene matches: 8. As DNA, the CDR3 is TGCGCCAGCGGACAGGGCCTAGGCGATGAGCAGTTCTTC. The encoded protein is CASGQGLGDEQFF.

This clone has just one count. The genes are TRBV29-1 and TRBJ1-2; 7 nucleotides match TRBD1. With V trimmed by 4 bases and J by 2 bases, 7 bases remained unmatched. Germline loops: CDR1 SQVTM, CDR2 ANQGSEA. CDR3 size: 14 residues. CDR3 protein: CSVGRRQGNYGYTF. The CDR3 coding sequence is TGCAGCGTTGGGAGGCGACAGGGCAACTATGGCTACACCTTC.

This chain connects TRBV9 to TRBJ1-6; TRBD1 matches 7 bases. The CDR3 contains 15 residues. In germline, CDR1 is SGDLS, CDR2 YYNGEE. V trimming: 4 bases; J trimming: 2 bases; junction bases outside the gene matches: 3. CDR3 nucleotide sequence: TGTGCCAGCAGCCCGGGACAGCCCTATAATTCACCCCTCCACTTT. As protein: CASSPGQPYNSPLHF. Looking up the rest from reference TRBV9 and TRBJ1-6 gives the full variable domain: DSGVTQTPKHLITATGQRVTLRCSPRSGDLSVYWYQQSLDQGLQFLIQYYNGEERAKGNILERFSAQQFPDLHSELNLSSLELGDSALYFCASSPGQPYNSPLHFGNGTRLTVT.

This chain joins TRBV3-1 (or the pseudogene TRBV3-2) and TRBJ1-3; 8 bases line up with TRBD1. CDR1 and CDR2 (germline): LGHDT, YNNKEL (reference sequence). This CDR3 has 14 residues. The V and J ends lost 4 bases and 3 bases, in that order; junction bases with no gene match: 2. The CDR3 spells CASSRQGSGNTIYF. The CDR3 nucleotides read TGTGCCAGCAGCCGACAGGGGAGTGGAAACACCATATATTTT.

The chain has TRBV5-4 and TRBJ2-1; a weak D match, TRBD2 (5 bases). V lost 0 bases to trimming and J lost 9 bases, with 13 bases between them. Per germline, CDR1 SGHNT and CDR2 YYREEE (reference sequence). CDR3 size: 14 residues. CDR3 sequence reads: CASSLGAGEGEQFF. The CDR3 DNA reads TGTGCCAGCAGCTTGGGAGCTGGTGAGGGTGAGCAGTTCTTC.

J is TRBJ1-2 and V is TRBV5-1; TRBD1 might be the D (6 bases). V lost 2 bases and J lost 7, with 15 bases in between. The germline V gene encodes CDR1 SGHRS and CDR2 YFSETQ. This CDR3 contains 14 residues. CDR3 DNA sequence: TGCGCCAGCAGCTTTCAGACAGGCTCCAGTGGCTACACCTTC. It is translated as CASSFQTGSSGYTF.

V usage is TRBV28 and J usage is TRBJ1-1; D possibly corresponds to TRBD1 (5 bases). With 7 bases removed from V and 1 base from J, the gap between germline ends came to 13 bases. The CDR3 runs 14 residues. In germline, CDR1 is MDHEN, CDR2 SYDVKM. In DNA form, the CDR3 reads TGTGCCAGCATCAGGCAGGGAGGGAACACTGAAGCTTTCTTT. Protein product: CASIRQGGNTEAFF.

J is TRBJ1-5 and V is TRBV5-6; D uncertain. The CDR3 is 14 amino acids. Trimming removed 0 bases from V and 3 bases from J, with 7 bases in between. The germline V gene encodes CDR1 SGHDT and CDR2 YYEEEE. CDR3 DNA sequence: TGTGCCAGCAGCTTGGCGTTTTACAATCAGCCCCAGCATTTT. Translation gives CASSLAFYNQPQHF. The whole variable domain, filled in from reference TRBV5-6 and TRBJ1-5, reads DAGVTQSPTHLIKTRGQQVTLRCSPKSGHDTVSWYQQALGQGPQFIFQYYEEEERQRGNFPDRFSGHQFPNYSSELNVNALLLGDSALYLCASSLAFYNQPQHFGDGTRLSIL.